These 31 T cell receptor beta chains share one sample of origin, sequenced in a study of blood T cell repertoires in COVID-19 (dated by TCRdb to 2019 to 2021). The library relied on the immunoSEQ multiplex PCR assay. TCRdb carries this immuneACCESS record with in-frame sequences only. Its versions omit some clonotypes, under half of them owing to an unresolved V gene in the studies checked, with the rest unexplained. This sample is represented by roughly 67,000 clones; 80% to 90% of them were singletons. Together, the top ten hold almost 4.5% of the sample. The specimen was peripheral blood. All receptors derive from a man aged 45 to 65 with active COVID-19.

This chain uses TRBV6-2 or TRBV6-3 with TRBJ1-2; TRBD1 agrees at 8 bases. Germline lookup yields CDR1 MNHEY and CDR2 SVGEGT. The V segment lost 6 bases and the J segment 3 bases; nucleotides outside the gene matches: 9. This CDR3 has 15 amino acids. CDR3 residues: CASSFALTGDYGYTF. The CDR3 region has the DNA TGTGCCAGCAGCTTCGCCCTGACAGGGGACTATGGCTACACCTTC.

J is TRBJ2-1 and V is TRBV19; D gene ambiguous. The CDR3 covers 14 residues. Trimming removed 3 bases at V and 4 bases at J, with 10 bases between. CDR1 and CDR2 from the germline V gene are LNHDA and SQIVND (reference sequence). CDR3 amino acids: CASSISAAYNEQFF. CDR3 bases: TGTGCCAGTAGTATCAGCGCGGCTTACAATGAGCAGTTCTTC.

The chain links TRBV19 to TRBJ2-7; 8 bases agree with TRBD2. Losses at the gene ends were 9 bases for V and 2 bases for J; bases not matched to a gene: 15. CDR3 length equals 16 residues. Germline loops: CDR1 LNHDA, CDR2 SQIVND (reference sequence). The CDR3 sequence: CARLTTGGRSPYEQYF. CDR3 coding DNA: TGTGCCAGATTGACCACGGGAGGGAGATCCCCCTACGAGCAGTACTTC.

This chain links TRBV9 with TRBJ2-5; 9 positions match TRBD1. The germline gives CDR1 SGDLS, CDR2 YYNGEE. The CDR3 totals 16 residues. The V and J ends lost 4 bases and 0 bases, in that order; junction bases with no gene match: 7. CDR3 nucleotide sequence: TGTGCCAGCAGCCTTCGGACAGGGGCCTACCAAGAGACCCAGTACTTC. It is translated as CASSLRTGAYQETQYF.

This clone has more than one count but fewer than ten. This chain joins TRBV6-1 and TRBJ2-7; 8 bases are a match to TRBD2. The CDR3 spans 13 residues. V trimming: 3 bases; J trimming: 8 bases; junction bases outside the gene matches: 6. The V gene's germline CDR1 is MNHNS and CDR2 SASEGT. The CDR3 protein is CASSEGLVDQQYF. CDR3 nucleotide sequence: TGTGCCAGCAGTGAGGGACTAGTAGACCAGCAGTACTTC.

The genes are TRBV9 and TRBJ2-7; possibly TRBD1 for D (6 bases). Germline V gene data show CDR1 as SGDLS and CDR2 as YYNGEE. This CDR3 has 13 amino acids. V was pared by 2 bases and J by 4 bases, with 10 bases between. The CDR3 loop is CASSVSTGYEQYF. In DNA form, the CDR3 reads TGTGCCAGCAGCGTCTCTACAGGGTACGAGCAGTACTTC.

The chain's CDR3 is CASSLEGGGRGRPEAFF. For the CDR3, the DNA is TGTGCCAGCAGCTTGGAGGGCGGTGGCAGGGGCCGCCCCGAAGCTTTCTTT. The genes are TRBV5-4 and TRBJ1-1, with D possibly matching TRBD1 (6 bases). V was cut by 0 bases and J by 8 bases, with 23 bases left in between. CDR3 length: 17 amino acids. Germline-derived CDR1 and CDR2 are SGHNT and YYREEE (reference sequence).

The V gene is TRBV5-1, the J gene TRBJ2-7; 8 positions agree with TRBD1. CDR3 size: 14 residues. V gave up 4 bases and J gave up 2 bases; unmatched junction bases: 5. Germline loops: CDR1 SGHRS, CDR2 YFSETQ. The CDR3: CASSQDRATYEQYF. As DNA, the CDR3 is TGCGCCAGCAGCCAGGACAGGGCCACCTACGAGCAGTACTTC.

V is TRBV7-9 and J is TRBJ2-7; tentatively, D is TRBD1 (6 bases). Per germline, CDR1 SEHNR and CDR2 FQNEAQ (reference sequence). CDR3 length: 17 residues. Trimming removed 2 bases at V and 5 bases at J, with 22 bases between. This CDR3 is CASSLLPVSLGADEQYF. CDR3 coding DNA: TGTGCCAGCAGCTTACTTCCGGTGTCGCTGGGGGCGGACGAGCAGTACTTC.

The rearrangement joins TRBV12-5 to TRBJ2-5, with D uncertain. Germline loops: CDR1 LGHNT, CDR2 FRNRAP. V was pared by 7 bases and J by 2 bases, with 11 bases between. This CDR3 is 13 amino acids long. This chain's CDR3 is CASARRFQETQYF. For the CDR3, the DNA is TGTGCTAGTGCCCGCCGGTTTCAAGAGACCCAGTACTTC.

This chain links TRBV3-1 (or the pseudogene TRBV3-2) with TRBJ1-3; D perhaps matches TRBD1 (6 bases). Germline CDR1 reads LGHDT; CDR2 reads YNNKEL (reference sequence). V was pared by 1 base and J by 2 bases, with 12 bases between. This CDR3 contains 16 residues. CDR3 protein: CASSQGTVKAGNTIYF. CDR3 nucleotides: TGTGCCAGCAGCCAAGGGACAGTCAAAGCTGGAAACACCATATATTTT.

This chain uses TRBV11-2 with TRBJ2-5, with D uncertain. The CDR3 length is 12 residues. Trimming left V 2 bases short and J 7 bases short, with 8 bases between. CDR1 is SGHAT, CDR2 FQNNGV, per germline. The CDR3 DNA follows: TGTGCCAGCAGCTTATTTGAGAGGACCCAGTACTTC. It encodes CASSLFERTQYF.

The chain has TRBV12-3 or TRBV12-4 and TRBJ1-5, with a possible D match to TRBD1 (5 bases). V shed 5 bases and J shed 2 bases, with 7 bases lying between them. This CDR3 contains 13 residues. The CDR3 sequence: CASSETGNQPQHF. Written as DNA, the CDR3 is TGTGCCAGCAGTGAGACAGGCAATCAGCCCCAGCATTTT.

This clone occurred once. This chain joins TRBV5-1 and TRBJ2-3, with 9 bases fitting TRBD2. From germline, CDR1 is SGHRS and CDR2 YFSETQ. CDR3 length: 17 amino acids. The V gene end was trimmed by 0 bases and the J gene end by 1 base; junction bases not matched to a gene: 6. The DNA for the CDR3 is TGCGCCAGCAGCTTGGAGTTAGCGGGAGTTGGCACAGATACGCAGTATTTT. Translated: CASSLELAGVGTDTQYF. Full variable domain (missing parts from reference TRBV5-1 and TRBJ2-3): KAGVTQTPRYLIKTRGQQVTLSCSPISGHRSVSWYQQTPGQGLQFLFEYFSETQRNKGNFPGRFSGRQFSNSRSEMNVSTLELGDSALYLCASSLELAGVGTDTQYFGPGTRLTVL.

This chain links TRBV19 with TRBJ1-5; 8 nucleotides match TRBD1. This CDR3 comprises 17 residues. Losses at the gene ends were 10 bases for V and 0 bases for J; bases not matched to a gene: 14. Germline-derived CDR1 and CDR2 are LNHDA and SQIVND (reference sequence). DNA for the CDR3: TGTGCCACCACGGCGTCACACAGGGGGAATAGCAATCAGCCCCAGCATTTT. Translating it yields CATTASHRGNSNQPQHF.

V usage is TRBV5-6 and J usage is TRBJ2-7, with 7 positions matching TRBD1. The germline gives CDR1 SGHDT, CDR2 YYEEEE. V was clipped by 6 bases and J by 4 bases; unmatched bases: 7. CDR3 size: 13 residues. CDR3: CASNDRAVYEQYF. The CDR3 nucleotides read TGTGCCAGCAACGACAGGGCTGTTTACGAGCAGTACTTC.

This clone was counted between two and nine times. The V call is TRBV10-2, the J call TRBJ1-6; perhaps TRBD1 as D (5 bases). The CDR3 covers 19 residues. Germline V lookup: CDR1 WSHSY, CDR2 SAAADI. V was pared by 6 bases and J by 5 bases, with 26 bases between. The CDR3 region has the DNA TGCGCCAGCAGGGAGGGGCCTACAGGATTAGGGCGACATAATTCACCCCTCCACTTT. Encoded protein: CASREGPTGLGRHNSPLHF.

This sequence joins TRBV4-1 and TRBJ2-7, with 7 bases that match TRBD1. The length of the CDR3 is 16 residues. Germline V CDR1 and CDR2: MGHRA, YSYEKL. V shed 0 bases, J shed 2 bases, and the junction held 7 bases outside the gene matches. CDR3 amino acids: CASSQEPTGLAYEQYF. The CDR3 region has the DNA TGCGCCAGCAGCCAAGAACCGACAGGGCTAGCCTACGAGCAGTACTTC.

The chain is built from TRBV6-2 or TRBV6-3 and TRBJ1-1; D is uncertain. Germline V lookup: CDR1 MNHEY, CDR2 SVGEGT. This CDR3 has 11 residues. Trimming took off 2 bases at V and 6 bases at J, with 4 bases between the two ends. CDR3 nucleotides: TGTGCCAGCAGTTACCGGTCTGAAGCTTTCTTT. This sequence encodes CASSYRSEAFF.

V gene TRBV10-3 combines with J gene TRBJ2-7; D is unclear. Germline V gives CDR1 ENHRY, CDR2 SYGVKD. Trimming removed 3 bases from V and 5 bases from J, with 11 bases in between. CDR3 length: 13 residues. The CDR3 DNA sequence: TGTGCCATCAGTGAAGCGACCTGGGACGAGCAGTACTTC. This encodes CAISEATWDEQYF.

This chain uses TRBV6-2 or TRBV6-3 with TRBJ2-7; 10 nucleotides agree with TRBD1. The germline V gene encodes CDR1 MNHEY and CDR2 SVGEGT. V dropped 3 bases and J dropped 5; count of bases not matched to a gene: 13. This CDR3 contains 17 residues. Here the CDR3 DNA reads TGTGCCAGCAGTTATATGGGCCCCGGGACAGGGGTTGACGAGCAGTACTTC. The encoded protein is CASSYMGPGTGVDEQYF.

The rearrangement uses TRBV5-1 and TRBJ1-2, with D possibly matching TRBD1 (6 bases). Germline assignment: CDR1 SGHRS and CDR2 YFSETQ. The CDR3 contains 13 residues. V lost 4 bases, J lost 4 bases, and 11 bases lay in between. CDR3 nucleotide sequence: TGCGCCAGCAGCCCGGACAGTCCCTATGGCTACACCTTC. Translated: CASSPDSPYGYTF.

The chain employs TRBV20-1 and TRBJ1-4; the match to TRBD1 covers 10 bases. This CDR3 comprises 16 residues. V dropped 3 bases and J dropped 8; count of bases not matched to a gene: 12. Germline V gene sequence: CDR1 DFQATT, CDR2 SNEGSKA (reference sequence). CDR3 in amino acids: CSASLGQGLVREKLFF. The CDR3 DNA reads as TGCAGTGCTAGTTTGGGACAGGGGTTAGTAAGAGAAAAACTGTTTTTT.

The chain links TRBV9 to TRBJ2-5, with D unclear. CDR1 and CDR2 (germline): SGDLS, YYNGEE. V lost 0 bases to trimming and J lost 1 base, with 7 bases between them. The CDR3 covers 14 residues. CDR3 protein: CASSVGSSQETQYF. CDR3 DNA sequence: TGTGCCAGCAGCGTAGGTTCCAGCCAAGAGACCCAGTACTTC.

The rearrangement links TRBV4-2 to TRBJ2-1, with 10 bases matching TRBD2. There are 15 residues in the CDR3. From germline, CDR1 is LGHNA and CDR2 YNFKEQ. With 1 base clipped from V and 7 bases from J, the junction kept 4 bases outside the gene matches. The CDR3: CASSQVRAGGNEQFF. The CDR3 DNA reads as TGTGCCAGCAGCCAAGTTCGAGCGGGAGGGAATGAGCAGTTCTTC.

The J gene is TRBJ2-1, the V gene TRBV7-3; 10 bases are a match to TRBD2. J lost 2 bases, V lost 2 bases, and 3 bases had no gene match. From germline, CDR1 is SGHTA and CDR2 FQGTGA. The CDR3 is 16 residues long. The CDR3 DNA reads TGTGCCAGCAGCTTAGGAGGGACTAGCGCCTACAATGAGCAGTTCTTC. This sequence encodes CASSLGGTSAYNEQFF.

The table lists this clone with a count of one. The V gene is TRBV5-4, the J gene TRBJ1-1, with unresolved D. CDR3 length: 14 residues. Germline CDR1 SGHNT, CDR2 YYREEE (reference sequence). V shed 4 bases and J shed 3 bases, with 13 bases lying between them. For the CDR3, the DNA is TGTGCCAGCAGCCCCGGCCAGAGGGACACTGAAGCTTTCTTT. This gives the protein CASSPGQRDTEAFF.

For the CDR3, the DNA is TGTGCCAGCAGCGTTAGAGCGGGAGGTGGGGCCAACGTCCTGACTTTC. As protein: CASSVRAGGGANVLTF. The chain carries TRBV7-2 and TRBJ2-6; 9 bases are shared with TRBD2. Unmatched junction bases numbered 5, after V lost 5 bases and J lost 3 bases. The length of the CDR3 is 16 residues. Germline V CDR1 and CDR2: SGHTA, FQGNSA.

This chain uses TRBV19 with TRBJ1-5; possible D gene TRBD1, 5 bases. Germline CDR1 reads LNHDA; CDR2 reads SQIVND (reference sequence). The CDR3 covers 15 residues. V lost 6 bases and J 0 bases, leaving 12 bases between the germline ends. The CDR3 here is CASSNGGYSNQPQHF. For the CDR3, the DNA is TGTGCCAGTAGCAACGGGGGGTATAGCAATCAGCCCCAGCATTTT.

The genes are TRBV5-4 and TRBJ1-1, with 10 nucleotides matching TRBD1. The V segment lost 5 bases and the J segment 5 bases; nucleotides outside the gene matches: 9. CDR3 length equals 15 residues. From germline, CDR1 is SGHNT and CDR2 YYREEE (reference sequence). CDR3 nucleotides: TGTGCCAGCAGTTACCCGGGGACAGGGGTGACTGAAGCTTTCTTT. It is translated as CASSYPGTGVTEAFF. The entire variable domain, with the rest obtained from reference TRBV5-4 and TRBJ1-1, is as follows: ETGVTQSPTHLIKTRGQQVTLRCSSQSGHNTVSWYQQALGQGPQFIFQYYREEENGRGNFPPRFSGLQFPNYSSELNVNALELDDSALYLCASSYPGTGVTEAFFGQGTRLTVV.

This chain joins TRBV28 and TRBJ2-7; 7 nucleotides align to TRBD1. Trimming took 6 bases from V and 2 from J; bases not matched to a gene: 7. CDR3 size: 14 residues. Germline V gives CDR1 MDHEN, CDR2 SYDVKM. This chain's CDR3 is CASRRPGQTYEQYF. The CDR3 DNA is TGTGCCAGCAGGCGTCCGGGACAGACCTACGAGCAGTACTTC.